One and the same sample provided the 6 T cell receptor beta chains below, sequenced in a study of blood T cell repertoires in COVID-19. TCRdb's table, derived via immunoSEQ multiplex PCR, lists solely in-frame clones and lacks some. The repertoire holds 280,000 or so clones, with about 90% as singletons. The sample taken for sequencing was peripheral blood. All receptors derive from a woman in her 30s who had recovered from COVID-19.

The table lists this clone with a count of one. The V gene is TRBV6-5, the J gene TRBJ1-2, with TRBD1 identical over 9 bases. The CDR3 runs to 14 residues. Germline assignment: CDR1 MNHEY and CDR2 SVGAGI. The trim removed 5 bases at V and 9 bases at J, leaving 10 bases unmatched. In nucleotides, the CDR3 is TGTGCCAGCAGTAACCCGCCACACAGGGGGCGCTACACCTTC. Its protein product is CASSNPPHRGRYTF.

The chain joins TRBV9 to TRBJ2-7; D uncertain. In germline, CDR1 is SGDLS, CDR2 YYNGEE. V shed 0 bases and J shed 1 base, with 8 bases lying between them. The CDR3 length is 14 residues. The CDR3 DNA reads as TGTGCCAGCAGCGTAGACGGCGGTTCCTACGAGCAGTACTTC. It encodes CASSVDGGSYEQYF.

This clone has more than one count but fewer than ten. The rearrangement uses TRBV30 and TRBJ1-3; tentatively, D is TRBD1 (5 bases). Trimming removed 8 bases at V and 3 bases at J, with 11 bases between. This CDR3 region has 12 residues. Germline CDR1 is GTSNPN and CDR2 is SVGIG (reference sequence). Written as DNA, the CDR3 is TGTGCCGGGACCGTCTATGGAAACACCATATATTTT. Its translation: CAGTVYGNTIYF.

This clone was seen more than once but under ten times. The V call is TRBV4-1, the J call TRBJ2-7; TRBD1 matches at 8 bases. After removal of 1 base from V and 1 base from J, the junction contained 3 bases not matched to a gene. The CDR3 is made up of 15 amino acids. The germline CDR1 and CDR2 sequences are MGHRA and YSYEKL. CDR3 DNA: TGCGCCAGCAGCCAAGGGACAGGGAAGTCCTACGAGCAGTACTTC. This codes for CASSQGTGKSYEQYF.

The chain uses TRBV20-1 and TRBJ2-7; TRBD2 aligns across 8 bases. With V trimmed by 3 bases and J by 2 bases, 12 bases remained unmatched. The V gene's germline CDR1 is DFQATT and CDR2 SNEGSKA (reference sequence). The CDR3 is made up of 16 amino acids. The DNA for the CDR3 is TGCAGTGCTAGTTATGTCGACGGGGGGGACCCCTACGAGCAGTACTTC. This translates into CSASYVDGGDPYEQYF.

The gene calls are TRBV10-1 and TRBJ2-1; D may be TRBD2 (7 bases). The germline gives CDR1 WNHNN, CDR2 SYGVQD (reference sequence). Trimming left V 3 bases short and J 3 bases short, with 15 bases between. The CDR3 totals 16 residues. The CDR3 bases are TGCGCCAGCAGTGACAACGGGGGGCTTCTCTACAATGAGCAGTTCTTC. It translates to CASSDNGGLLYNEQFF.